A selection of T cell receptor beta chains follows, all from one sample in a study of cytomegalovirus exposure and HLA in healthy donors. Data came from immunoSEQ multiplex PCR; TCRdb stores just in-frame clones and leaves some out. The data contain 95,000 to 100,000 clones, 75% of them singletons. The sequenced sample was PBMCs. The receptor set was obtained from a man over 45 in good health and CMV-seronegative. CDR3s include the opening cysteine and the closing phenylalanine or tryptophan. D genes are given only for firm matches. The listing skips clone size in some rows; elsewhere it reads once, few, many or a size class.

size,V,J,D,DNA,CDR3
-,TRBV7-2,TRBJ1-3,-,TGTGCCAGCAGCCTACTATGGGTAGGAGGAAACACCATATATTTT,CASSLLWVGGNTIYF
-,TRBV11-3,TRBJ2-3,TRBD2,TGTGCCAGCAGCCCCCGAACGGGTAGCGGGAGCACAGATACGCAGTATTTT,CASSPRTGSGSTDTQYF
-,TRBV10-3,TRBJ1-2,-,TGTGCCATCAGTGAGATCGGCAGGGGAAAGGACACCTTC,CAISEIGRGKDTF
-,TRBV28,TRBJ2-3,TRBD2,TGTGCCAGCGGAGGAGCGGGGGGCAGGCGAGATACGCAGTATTTT,CASGGAGGRRDTQYF
-,TRBV5-4,TRBJ1-2,-,TGTGCCAGCAGCTTGATGGGACTAAACTATGGCTACACCTTC,CASSLMGLNYGYTF
-,TRBV28,TRBJ2-1,TRBD2,TGTGCCAGCAGCCTTCTCGGGGGGGAAAACAATGAGCAGTTCTTC,CASSLLGGENNEQFF
-,TRBV27,TRBJ1-6,-,TGTGCCAGCAGTATTTTATCGACAGCCTATAATTCACCCCTCCACTTT,CASSILSTAYNSPLHF
-,TRBV19,TRBJ2-3,TRBD2,TGTGCCAGTAGTATAGATACTTCGACTAGCGACGCGAGCACAGATACGCAGTATTTT,CASSIDTSTSDASTDTQYF
-,TRBV14,TRBJ1-2,-,TGTGCCAGCAGCCAAGATCACAGGGATAACTATGGCTACACCTTC,CASSQDHRDNYGYTF
-,TRBV6-6,TRBJ2-2,-,TGTGCCAGCAGTTACTCTACTACGGGGACCGGGGAGCTGTTTTTT,CASSYSTTGTGELFF
few,TRBV9,TRBJ2-1,TRBD2,TGTGCCAGCAGCGCCTCTAGCGGATACAATGAGCAGTTCTTC,CASSASSGYNEQFF
-,TRBV30,TRBJ1-1,-,TGTGCCTGGGTCGTAGCGCCCAACCCAAAAGCTTTCTTT,CAWVVAPNPKAFF
-,TRBV6-1,TRBJ1-3,-,TGTGCCAGCAGTGAAAGCGGCATCGCCTCTGGAAACACCATATATTTT,CASSESGIASGNTIYF
-,TRBV7-2,TRBJ1-2,-,TGTGCCAGCAGCTTAGTCCAGGTCGGGGATGGCTACACCTTC,CASSLVQVGDGYTF
-,TRBV2,TRBJ1-3,TRBD1,TGTGCCAGCGGTAACAGGGGGCGAGCTGGAAACACCATATATTTT,CASGNRGRAGNTIYF
-,TRBV19,TRBJ2-3,-,TGTGCCAGTAAGATGGCGGTTAGCACAGATACGCAGTATTTT,CASKMAVSTDTQYF
-,TRBV6-1,TRBJ1-4,TRBD1,TGTGCCAGCAGTGAGAATCCGGGACAGGGACCGCGTGAAAAACTGTTTTTT,CASSENPGQGPREKLFF
-,TRBV23-1,TRBJ2-5,-,TGCGCCAGCAGTCAATTCGTCGAGGCCCAGTACTTC,CASSQFVEAQYF
-,TRBV19,TRBJ2-1,TRBD2,TGTGCCAGTAGTCCTAGCGGGAGGGGTTACAATGAGCAGTTCTTC,CASSPSGRGYNEQFF
-,TRBV28,TRBJ2-5,-,TGTGCCAGCGGTTTGGGCCAGGAAAGAGAGACCCAGTACTTC,CASGLGQERETQYF
-,TRBV5-6,TRBJ1-1,-,TGTGCCAGCAGCACCCGGACAGACCTAAACACTGAAGCTTTCTTT,CASSTRTDLNTEAFF
-,TRBV27,TRBJ2-7,TRBD1,TGTGCCAGCAGTTCCAACGACAGGGCCTACGAGCAGTACTTC,CASSSNDRAYEQYF
-,TRBV7-3,TRBJ1-1,-,TGTGCCAGCAGCTTAACGGGGGCCGCCAGTGGGTTCACTGAAGCTTTCTTT,CASSLTGAASGFTEAFF
-,TRBV5-4,TRBJ2-5,-,TGTGCCAGCAGCTTGGCGAAGGCACGGCGGGAGACCCAGTACTTC,CASSLAKARRETQYF
once,TRBV6-5,TRBJ2-7,-,TGTGCCAGCAGACAGGGCAGCTCCTACGAGCAGTACTTC,CASRQGSSYEQYF
-,TRBV27,TRBJ1-1,-,TGTGCCAGCACCCCCTACGGAGGCCTAAAAGCTTTCTTT,CASTPYGGLKAFF
-,TRBV23-1,TRBJ1-5,-,TGCGCCAGCGGTAAAGAACTTAGCAATCAGCCCCAGCATTTT,CASGKELSNQPQHF
-,TRBV4-2,TRBJ2-3,TRBD2,TGTGCCAGCAGCCCCGAAGCGGGAGGCACAGATACGCAGTATTTT,CASSPEAGGTDTQYF
-,TRBV5-1,TRBJ1-6,TRBD1,TGCGCCAGCAGCCAACGGCCGGGACAGGGAAATTCACCCCTCCACTTT,CASSQRPGQGNSPLHF
few,TRBV28,TRBJ2-5,-,TGTGCCAGCAGGGAAACAGGGCAAGAGACCCAGTACTTC,CASRETGQETQYF
-,TRBV28,TRBJ1-5,-,TGTGCCAGCAGTTTACTTCTCAGGCAGGGTCAGCCCCAGCATTTT,CASSLLLRQGQPQHF
-,TRBV7-2,TRBJ1-5,-,TGTGCCAGCAGCTCGGACAGAGATCAGCCCCAGCATTTT,CASSSDRDQPQHF
-,TRBV6-1,TRBJ1-5,-,TGTGCCAGCACTGAATATAGCAATCAGCCCCAGCATTTT,CASTEYSNQPQHF
-,TRBV28,TRBJ1-1,TRBD1,TGTGCCAGCAGCCGGGGGACAGGGAGGACTGAAGCTTTCTTT,CASSRGTGRTEAFF
-,TRBV5-1,TRBJ2-1,-,TGCGCCAGCAGCTTGAACCTAGCCAGCGAGCAGTTCTTC,CASSLNLASEQFF
few,TRBV11-2,TRBJ1-1,-,TGTGCCAGCAGCTTAGATGGCCCGATGGCTTTCTTT,CASSLDGPMAFF
-,TRBV7-2,TRBJ2-7,-,TGTGCCAGCAGCTTAGGTGCTGGCGGAAGAGCCTCCTACGAGCAGTACTTC,CASSLGAGGRASYEQYF
-,TRBV5-1,TRBJ2-3,TRBD2,TGCGCCAGCAGCAAAGGGACTAGCGGGGGGCTAAGCACAGATACGCAGTATTTT,CASSKGTSGGLSTDTQYF
-,TRBV28,TRBJ2-5,-,TGTGCCAGCAGTGGCCGGGACATACAAGAGACCCAGTACTTC,CASSGRDIQETQYF
-,TRBV19,TRBJ2-2,-,TGTGCCAGTAGTATAGGCCAGGATTCCGGGGAGCTGTTTTTT,CASSIGQDSGELFF
-,TRBV5-1,TRBJ1-1,-,TGCGCCAGCAGCTTGGCCCGGAACACTGAAGCTTTCTTT,CASSLARNTEAFF
-,TRBV28,TRBJ2-1,-,TGTGCCAGCAGTCGGGCAGGGATTAAAATGTTGAATGAGCAGTTCTTC,CASSRAGIKMLNEQFF
-,TRBV10-1,TRBJ2-7,TRBD1,TGCGCCAGCATCCTCAGGGGGCCACCTTGGTACGAGCAGTACTTC,CASILRGPPWYEQYF
-,TRBV7-6,TRBJ2-2,TRBD2,TGTGCCAGCAGCTTGAGGACTAGCGGGGGGGCCACCGGGGAGCTGTTTTTT,CASSLRTSGGATGELFF
-,TRBV5-6,TRBJ2-1,-,TGTGCCAGCAGCCCCACAGGCAATGAGCAGTTCTTC,CASSPTGNEQFF
-,TRBV7-2,TRBJ2-2,-,TGTGCCAGCAGCAAACGGACGGGGGTAGACACCGGGGAGCTGTTTTTT,CASSKRTGVDTGELFF
-,TRBV27,TRBJ2-3,TRBD2,TGTGCCAGCAGTTCCTCGACTAGCGGGAGGTGGGTTACGCAGTATTTT,CASSSSTSGRWVTQYF
-,TRBV7-8,TRBJ2-7,-,TGTGCCAGCAGCTTAGGGAGTCGATACGAGCAGTACTTC,CASSLGSRYEQYF